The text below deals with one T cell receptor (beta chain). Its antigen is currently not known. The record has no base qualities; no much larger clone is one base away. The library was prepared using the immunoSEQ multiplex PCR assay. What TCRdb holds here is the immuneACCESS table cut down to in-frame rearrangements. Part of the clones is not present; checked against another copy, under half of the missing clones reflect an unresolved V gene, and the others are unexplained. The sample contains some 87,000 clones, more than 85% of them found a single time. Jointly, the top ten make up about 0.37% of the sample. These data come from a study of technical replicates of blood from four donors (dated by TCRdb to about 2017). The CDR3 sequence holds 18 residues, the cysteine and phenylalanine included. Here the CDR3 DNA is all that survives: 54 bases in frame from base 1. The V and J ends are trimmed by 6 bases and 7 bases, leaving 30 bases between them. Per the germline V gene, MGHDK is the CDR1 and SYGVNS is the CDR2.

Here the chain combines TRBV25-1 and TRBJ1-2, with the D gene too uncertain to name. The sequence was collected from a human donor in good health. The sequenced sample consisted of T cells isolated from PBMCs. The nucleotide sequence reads TGTGCCAGCAGCCCCATGGAGCTCGAGAGGCGCCTCCTGTCTGGCTACACCTTC. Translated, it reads CASSPMELERRLLSGYTF.